These 9 T cell receptor beta chains were all obtained from the same sample, sequenced in a study of blood T cell repertoires in COVID-19. Using immunoSEQ multiplex PCR, the repertoire was profiled, and TCRdb retains in-frame clones only, with some absent. The table shows some 150,000 clones, with approximately 90% occurring only once. The sequencing input was peripheral blood. The origin of the receptors is a man between 18 and 35 years old with active or convalescent COVID-19.

This sequence joins TRBV6-2 or TRBV6-3 and TRBJ2-7; 7 positions match TRBD1. Germline V gene data show CDR1 as MNHEY and CDR2 as SVGEGT. V gave up 4 bases and J gave up 7 bases; unmatched junction bases: 10. The CDR3 spans 14 residues. CDR3 loop: CASSFGTAAEEQYF. The CDR3 DNA follows: TGTGCCAGCAGTTTCGGGACAGCGGCGGAAGAGCAGTACTTC.

This clone was counted between two and nine times. CDR3 sequence (DNA): TGTGCCACCAGTGACCCCGGGACAGGGGGCGCAGGGCAGTTCTTC. It yields the protein CATSDPGTGGAGQFF. The V gene is TRBV24-1, the J gene TRBJ2-1; TRBD1 aligns across 12 bases. From germline, CDR1 is KGHDR and CDR2 SFDVKD. V was pared by 4 bases and J by 12 bases, with 9 bases of the junction left unmatched. CDR3 length equals 15 residues.

The chain carries TRBV11-2 and TRBJ1-6; TRBD1 might be the D (5 bases). The V gene lost 0 bases and the J gene lost 7 bases, with 10 bases spanning the gap. CDR3 size: 15 residues. Germline-derived CDR1 and CDR2 are SGHAT and FQNNGV. The CDR3 DNA sequence: TGTGCCAGCAGCTTAGACAGGGTGGAAAATTCACCCCTCCACTTT. Translating gives CASSLDRVENSPLHF.

This chain's CDR3 is CASSSPPTGDRDSPLHF. In DNA form, the CDR3 reads TGTGCCAGCAGCTCTCCCCCGACGGGGGACAGGGACTCACCCCTCCACTTT. The V and J genes are TRBV7-9 and TRBJ1-6, with 9 bases matching TRBD1. V gave up 4 bases and J gave up 10 bases; unmatched junction bases: 14. Germline V gene sequence: CDR1 SEHNR, CDR2 FQNEAQ (reference sequence). CDR3 length: 17 residues.

The V and J genes are TRBV24-1 and TRBJ2-1; D call uncertain. CDR1 and CDR2 from the germline V gene are KGHDR and SFDVKD. The CDR3 sequence is 16 residues long. V lost 2 bases and J 2 bases, leaving 12 bases between the germline ends. The CDR3 DNA sequence: TGTGCCACCAGTGATTGGGCCGGCGTAGCCTACAATGAGCAGTTCTTC. It is translated as CATSDWAGVAYNEQFF.

The chain uses TRBV7-9 and TRBJ2-1; 13 nucleotides agree with TRBD2. Germline V gene lookup returns CDR1 SEHNR and CDR2 FQNEAQ (reference sequence). The CDR3 is made up of 18 amino acids. The V gene end was trimmed by 6 bases and the J gene end by 4 bases; junction bases not matched to a gene: 12. The CDR3 sequence is CASRWTSGSPKTYNEQFF. As DNA, the CDR3 is TGTGCCAGCAGATGGACTAGCGGGAGTCCCAAGACTTACAATGAGCAGTTCTTC.

The chain links TRBV7-8 to TRBJ2-1; 16 bases align to TRBD2. This CDR3 contains 17 residues. The germline V gene encodes CDR1 SGHVS and CDR2 FQNEAQ. Losses at the gene ends were 4 bases for V and 7 bases for J; bases not matched to a gene: 7. The DNA of the CDR3 is TGTGCCAGCAGCTGGGGACTAGCGGGAGGGCAAGGTAATGAGCAGTTCTTC. Its translation is CASSWGLAGGQGNEQFF.

This chain joins TRBV5-1 and TRBJ2-6; 7 positions match TRBD1. Germline values: CDR1 SGHRS, CDR2 YFSETQ. This CDR3 region has 15 residues. With 4 bases clipped from V and 2 bases from J, the junction kept 3 bases outside the gene matches. CDR3 protein: CASSPDRAGANVLTF. The CDR3 DNA sequence: TGCGCCAGCAGCCCAGACAGGGCTGGGGCCAACGTCCTGACTTTC.

The genes are TRBV2 and TRBJ2-5; 10 nucleotides line up with TRBD2. Trimming cost V 6 bases and J 2 bases; bases outside gene matches: 3. There are 14 residues in the CDR3. Germline V lookup: CDR1 SNHLY, CDR2 FYNNEI. CDR3 sequence: CASSRTSGQETQYF. Here the CDR3 DNA reads TGTGCCAGCAGCCGGACTAGCGGACAAGAGACCCAGTACTTC.